Following are 15 T cell receptor beta chains from one sample sequenced in a study of cytomegalovirus exposure and HLA in healthy donors. Amplification used 60 Vbeta primers and 13 Jbeta primers. Here immunoSEQ multiplex PCR was the method, and the copy in TCRdb shows in-frame clones only, minus some. The sample includes under 200,000 clones, around 85% of them seen just once. The sample comprised PBMCs. Receptors originate from a man younger than 35 in good health and CMV-seropositive.

The chain has TRBV6-5 and TRBJ1-3, with no clear D. Trimming left V 5 bases short and J 0 bases short, with 5 bases between. This CDR3 contains 13 residues. Per the germline V gene, CDR1 is MNHEY and CDR2 is SVGAGI. The CDR3 region is CASSAVSGNTIYF. As DNA, the CDR3 is TGTGCCAGCAGTGCAGTCTCTGGAAACACCATATATTTT.

This clone has a single count. The chain uses TRBV19 and TRBJ2-3, with D uncertain. V lost 5 bases to trimming and J lost 4 bases, with 7 bases between them. The length of the CDR3 is 12 residues. Germline CDR1 is LNHDA and CDR2 is SQIVND (reference sequence). The CDR3 protein is CASSPVPDTQYF. In nucleotides, the CDR3 is TGTGCCAGTAGTCCTGTCCCAGATACGCAGTATTTT.

The chain links TRBV7-2 to TRBJ2-7, with a possible D match to TRBD2 (6 bases). Trimming removed 0 bases at V and 5 bases at J, with 11 bases between. This CDR3 is built from 14 residues. The germline V gene encodes CDR1 SGHTA and CDR2 FQGNSA. CDR3 amino acids: CASSLARDGNEQYF. The CDR3 bases are TGTGCCAGCAGCTTAGCGCGGGACGGGAACGAGCAGTACTTC.

The chain combines TRBV9 with TRBJ2-5; tentative D call: TRBD1 (5 bases). V was pared by 2 bases and J by 1 base, with 15 bases between. CDR1 and CDR2 from the germline V gene are SGDLS and YYNGEE. The CDR3 loop spans 16 amino acids. The CDR3 spells CASSVSGHLFQETQYF. In DNA, the CDR3 is TGTGCCAGCAGCGTGTCCGGACATCTCTTCCAAGAGACCCAGTACTTC. The full variable domain, with the rest looked up from reference TRBV9 and TRBJ2-5, is DSGVTQTPKHLITATGQRVTLRCSPRSGDLSVYWYQQSLDQGLQFLIQYYNGEERAKGNILERFSAQQFPDLHSELNLSSLELGDSALYFCASSVSGHLFQETQYFGPGTRLLVL.

In this sample, this clone turned up a few times. The V call is TRBV13, the J call TRBJ1-2, with 8 bases that match TRBD1. With V trimmed by 5 bases and J by 4 bases, 12 bases remained unmatched. The CDR3 has 16 amino acids. CDR1 and CDR2 from the germline V gene are PRHDT and FYEKMQ (reference sequence). In DNA, the CDR3 is TGTGCCAGCAGCCTCTTACAGGGGGAAACTACCTATGGCTACACCTTC. Residues: CASSLLQGETTYGYTF.

The chain links TRBV5-1 to TRBJ2-3; TRBD2 aligns across 12 bases. This CDR3 region has 16 residues. Trimming took 0 bases from V and 5 from J; bases not matched to a gene: 4. Germline V gene sequence: CDR1 SGHRS, CDR2 YFSETQ. CDR3 protein: CASSLASGGARDTQYF. The CDR3 nucleotides read TGCGCCAGCAGCTTGGCTAGCGGGGGGGCTAGAGATACGCAGTATTTT.

This chain's CDR3 is CASSKGGMNTEAFF. CDR3 sequence (DNA): TGTGCCAGCAGTAAAGGGGGAATGAACACTGAAGCTTTCTTT. The chain couples TRBV6-6 to TRBJ1-1; D is perhaps TRBD1 (6 bases). The CDR3 is 14 residues long. Germline V gene lookup returns CDR1 MNHNY and CDR2 SVGAGI (reference sequence). Between the trimmed V and J ends, which lost 5 bases and 0 bases, there was a span of 10 bases.

This chain joins TRBV6-1 and TRBJ2-3; no clear D gene. CDR1 MNHNS and CDR2 SASEGT come from the germline V gene. This CDR3 spans 11 amino acids. V was pared by 5 bases and J by 3 bases, with 3 bases between. The CDR3 loop is CASSLTDTQYF. CDR3 bases: TGTGCCAGCAGTCTTACAGATACGCAGTATTTT.

This clone was detected once. This rearrangement joins TRBV15 to TRBJ2-7; possible D gene TRBD1, 5 bases. Trimming removed 1 base at V and 3 bases at J, with 7 bases between. CDR3 length equals 13 residues. The germline gives CDR1 LNHNV, CDR2 YYDKDF (reference sequence). DNA of the CDR3: TGTGCCACCAGCAGAGTAGGGGACTACGAGCAGTACTTC. Translation gives CATSRVGDYEQYF.

The J gene is TRBJ2-7, the V gene TRBV27; TRBD1 is a possible D gene (6 bases). The CDR3 has 12 residues. V was cut by 5 bases and J by 4 bases, with 9 bases left in between. Germline CDR1 and CDR2: MNHEY and SMNVEV (reference sequence). The CDR3, as DNA: TGTGCCAGCAGTCAAGGACAGTACGAGCAGTACTTC. It specifies CASSQGQYEQYF.

The genes are TRBV4-2 and TRBJ2-7, with 11 nucleotides matching TRBD1. The CDR3 loop spans 15 amino acids. CDR1 is LGHNA and CDR2 is YNFKEQ in the germline V gene. V gave up 2 bases and J gave up 5 bases; unmatched junction bases: 5. In DNA form, the CDR3 reads TGTGCCAGCAGCCAACCAGGACAGGGGGCAGACGAGCAGTACTTC. Residues: CASSQPGQGADEQYF.

This clone was observed a single time. The chain combines TRBV19 with TRBJ1-1; D is undetermined. CDR3 size: 13 residues. Germline CDR1 LNHDA, CDR2 SQIVND (reference sequence). V was cut by 3 bases and J by 1 base, with 6 bases left in between. The CDR3 loop reads CASSMAANTEAFF. In DNA, the CDR3 is TGTGCCAGTAGTATGGCGGCGAACACTGAAGCTTTCTTT.

The chain is built from TRBV6-5 and TRBJ2-7, with a tentative D call TRBD1 (5 bases). Germline loops: CDR1 MNHEY, CDR2 SVGAGI. Trimming left V 1 base short and J 2 bases short, with 9 bases between. CDR3 length: 14 residues. The CDR3 coding sequence is TGTGCCAGCAGTTACTTGGGGCAAACCTACGAGCAGTACTTC. It encodes CASSYLGQTYEQYF.

This rearrangement joins TRBV21-1 to TRBJ2-7; the table's D call of TRBD2 was not tested on the DNA. TRBV21-1 is assigned pseudogene status. The CDR3 covers 15 residues. As DNA, the CDR3 is TGTGCCAGCAGCAGAACTAGCGGGGGTTTTTACGAGCAGTACTTC. Translation gives CASSRTSGGFYEQYF.

As DNA, the CDR3 is TGTGCCAGCAGCTTAGCGGCAGGCTCCTCTACATCTACGCAGTATTTT. Translation: CASSLAAGSSTSTQYF. This chain uses TRBV7-2 with TRBJ2-3, with no clear D. CDR1 is SGHTA, CDR2 FQGNSA, per germline. This CDR3 comprises 16 residues. V lost 0 bases and J 8 bases, leaving 18 bases between the germline ends.